What follows is one T cell receptor (beta chain) and its context. The CDR3 runs 14 residues. Trimming removed 4 bases from V and 2 bases from J, with 6 bases in between. CDR1 and CDR2 from the germline V gene are KGHSH and LQKENI. Original data processing: The assay estimated nucleated cells by amplifying reference gene primers. This table comes from immunoSEQ multiplex PCR, and its TCRdb copy is limited to in-frame clones, with some not included. That table supplies the V and J calls and clone size; D and trimming were determined from the DNA. This repertoire shows under 200,000 clones, around nine tenths found once; its top ten account for around 1.9%. The source of the sample is a study of blood T cell repertoires in COVID-19. About the study: PBMCs, B-cell-depleted T cells, or T cells were the source of the cDNA or gDNA that made up the material.

The chain carries TRBV18 and TRBJ2-6; D not resolved. The TCR comes from a man in his sixties or seventies with active or convalescent COVID-19. Input material: peripheral blood. CDR3 bases: TGTGCCAGCTCACAAGCCCCTGGGGCCAACGTCCTGACTTTC. Its translation is CASSQAPGANVLTF.